This T cell receptor beta chain was sequenced during a study of response to subunit inactivated influenza vaccine. TCRdb redid the calling of the RT-PCR reads with MiXCR, one entry per CDR3 protein. The sample contains over 750,000 distinct CDR3 sequences, 21% of which appear only once. CDR1 is MNHEY and CDR2 is SVGEGT in the germline V gene. This CDR3 is built from 20 residues. With V trimmed by 6 bases and J by 2 bases, 14 bases remained unmatched. This chain uses TRBV6-2 or TRBV6-3 with TRBJ2-6; 12 positions match TRBD1. This sample comprised PBMCs from blood, obtained around 5 days after vaccination. This TCR derives from a man over 45 who received an inactivated influenza vaccine. The CDR3 protein is CASRRLPGTGGVTGANVLTF. The CDR3 bases are TGTGCCAGCAGACGGCTTCCGGGGACAGGGGGCGTCACTGGGGCCAACGTCCTGACTTTC.